This T cell receptor (beta chain) was observed in a study of T cell responses to AZD1222 COVID-19 vaccine. Per germline, CDR1 SNHLY and CDR2 FYNNEI. Trimming took 5 bases from V and 3 from J; bases not matched to a gene: 7. CDR3 length equals 16 residues. Note on this clone: Its specificity is unknown.

Study-level findings and limits: Rises in breadth and depth of Spike-specific TCRs came after two AZD1222 doses. Donors in the cohort were predominantly white British and more often female, and clonal diversity was possibly underestimated. In all cases, repertoires were sampled only after the peak T cell response.

Measured with immunoSEQ multiplex PCR; TCRdb has only the in-frame clones, and not every one. The sample carries about 130,000 clones, just over 90% recorded once. The chain recombines TRBV2 with TRBJ1-4, with 9 bases lining up with TRBD1. The source was peripheral blood, collected on day 0 of AZD1222 vaccination. This TCR was sampled from an adult in good health. CDR3 sequence (DNA): TGTGCCAGCAGTTCACAGGGGGCGCGGGCTAATGAAAAACTGTTTTTT. It codes for CASSSQGARANEKLFF.